This TCR beta chain was recovered during a study of blood T cell repertoires in COVID-19. Study information: The United States, Italy and Spain provided the acute and convalescent COVID-19 samples. PBMCs, B-cell-depleted T cells, or T cells provided the cDNA or gDNA that made up the material.

As originally analysed: Estimation of nucleated cell counts relied on the amplification of reference gene primers. Method: immunoSEQ multiplex PCR; TCRdb's copy keeps in-frame clones and lacks some. V and J calls and clone size are given by that table; D and trimming were obtained from the DNA. This table has 120,000 to 150,000 clones, more than 80% appearing once. The receptor's source is a woman aged 60-70 years with active COVID-19. The sequenced material came from peripheral blood.

CDR3 protein: CASSLSPSGFETQYF. CDR3 DNA sequence: TGTGCCAGCAGTTTATCGCCTAGCGGGTTCGAGACCCAGTACTTC. This sequence joins TRBV27 and TRBJ2-5, with 8 positions matching TRBD2. Germline V gene data show CDR1 as MNHEY and CDR2 as SMNVEV (reference sequence). With V trimmed by 0 bases and J by 5 bases, 5 bases remained unmatched. The CDR3 spans 15 residues.